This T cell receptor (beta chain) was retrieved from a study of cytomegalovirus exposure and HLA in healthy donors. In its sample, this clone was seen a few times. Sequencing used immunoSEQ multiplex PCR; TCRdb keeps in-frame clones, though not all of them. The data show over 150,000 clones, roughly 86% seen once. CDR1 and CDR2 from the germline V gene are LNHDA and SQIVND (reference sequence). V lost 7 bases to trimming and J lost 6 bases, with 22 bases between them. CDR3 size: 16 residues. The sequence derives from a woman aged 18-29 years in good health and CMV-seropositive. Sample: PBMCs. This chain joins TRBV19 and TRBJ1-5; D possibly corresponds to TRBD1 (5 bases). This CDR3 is CASTTLVRGSFQPQHF. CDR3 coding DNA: TGTGCCAGTACAACCTTGGTAAGGGGAAGTTTTCAGCCCCAGCATTTT.